These T cell receptor beta chains were read from a single sample in a study of CD8+CD57+ T cells in acquired aplastic anemia. One entry per CDR3 protein, called by TCRdb with MiXCR from the reads. The table lists 35,000 to 45,000 distinct CDR3 sequences, approximately 71% of them singletons, with more than 20% in the top ten. Sequenced input: sorted CD4+, CD8+, or CD8+CD57+ T cells (not recorded which) from PBMCs. These receptors all stem from a human donor in good health, serving as a control. The CDR3 runs from the conserved cysteine through the conserved F or W. A D gene is named only where the DNA matches it firmly. Some rows mark clone size as missing; the rest say once, few, many or name a class of expanded clone.

medium-sized NA TRBJ2-7 TRBV25-1 CASSGGGRGIKNEQYF TGTGCCAGCAGTGGGGGGGGCAGGGGGATCAAAAACGAGCAGTACTTC
once TRBD1 TRBJ2-7 TRBV2 CASREDRGNYEQYF TGTGCCAGCAGGGAGGACAGGGGGAACTACGAGCAGTACTTC
NA NA TRBJ1-1 TRBV9 CASSAGTPEAFF TGTGCCAGCAGCGCTGGGACGCCAGAAGCTTTCTTT
NA NA TRBJ1-6 TRBV28 CASSLTRGSPLHF TGTGCCAGCAGCCTCACGAGGGGTTCACCCCTCCACTTT
many NA TRBJ1-3 TRBV13 CASSPTDGSGNTIYF TGTGCCAGCAGCCCCACCGACGGCTCTGGAAACACCATATATTTT
NA TRBD1 TRBJ1-2 TRBV29-1 CSVRTGVDGYTF TGCAGCGTCCGAACAGGGGTGGATGGCTACACCTTC
NA NA TRBJ2-5 TRBV7-9 CASSNPLETQYF TGTGCCAGCAGCAACCCGTTAGAGACCCAGTACTTC
NA NA TRBJ1-6 TRBV9 CASSGSGGGASPLHF TGTGCCAGCAGCGGTAGCGGTGGGGGCGCGTCACCCCTCCACTTT
NA NA TRBJ1-5 TRBV20-1 CSARDGAQPQHF TGCAGTGCTAGAGACGGGGCTCAGCCCCAGCATTTT
NA NA TRBJ2-7 TRBV19 CASSLEQGGTYEQYF TGTGCCAGCAGCTTAGAACAGGGAGGGACCTACGAGCAGTACTTC
NA TRBD1 TRBJ2-5 TRBV24-1 CATRSGQGASETQYF TGTGCCACCAGGAGTGGGCAGGGGGCATCGGAGACCCAGTACTTC
NA NA TRBJ1-1 TRBV24-1 CATSDLKGVAFF TGTGCCACCAGTGATTTGAAGGGAGTGGCTTTCTTT
NA TRBD1 TRBJ2-3 TRBV6-5 CASSYDRETDTQYF TGTGCCAGCAGTTATGACAGGGAGACGGATACGCAGTATTTT
NA TRBD2 TRBJ2-3 TRBV15 CATSSGLAGHRDTQYF TGTGCCACCAGCAGTGGACTAGCGGGGCACCGAGATACGCAGTATTTT
NA NA TRBJ2-3 TRBV29-1 CSVRLVGDTQYF TGCAGCGTTCGACTCGTGGGGGATACGCAGTATTTT
NA TRBD1 TRBJ2-7 TRBV29-1 CSVDPGQGVYEQYF TGCAGCGTTGACCCGGGACAGGGGGTATACGAGCAGTACTTC
many NA TRBJ1-2 TRBV7-2 CASSLGRTNYSYTF TGTGCCAGCAGCTTAGGCAGAACTAACTATAGCTACACCTTC
NA TRBD1 TRBJ1-6 TRBV25-1 CASSDTGTVSSPLHF TGTGCCAGCAGCGATACCGGGACAGTAAGTTCACCCCTCCACTTT
once NA TRBJ2-6 TRBV15 CATSRGRNSGANVLTF TGTGCCACCAGCAGAGGCCGGAACTCTGGGGCCAACGTCCTGACTTTC
NA NA TRBJ1-5 TRBV2 CASSVSLYQPQHF TGTGCCAGCAGTGTCTCCCTCTATCAGCCCCAGCATTTT
NA TRBD1 TRBJ1-5 TRBV19 CASSQGQRLQPQHF TGTGCCAGTAGTCAGGGACAGCGACTTCAGCCCCAGCATTTT
many TRBD1 TRBJ2-5 TRBV28 CASSPAGQVAQETQYF TGTGCCAGCAGTCCGGCGGGACAGGTGGCCCAAGAGACCCAGTACTTC
NA TRBD1 TRBJ1-4 TRBV25-1 CASRQGGNEKLFF TGTGCCAGCAGGCAGGGGGGTAATGAAAAACTGTTTTTT
NA NA TRBJ2-7 TRBV19 CASSYHLGQQYF TGTGCCAGTAGCTATCATCTTGGACAGCAGTACTTC
few TRBD2 TRBJ2-1 TRBV7-8 CASSPSGKNEQFF TGTGCCAGCAGCCCCAGCGGGAAGAATGAGCAGTTCTTC
NA NA TRBJ2-3 TRBV10-3 CAISEFERGGTDTQYF TGTGCCATCAGTGAATTTGAGAGGGGGGGCACAGATACGCAGTATTTT
once NA TRBJ2-3 TRBV5-1 CASSLADSDTQYF TGCGCCAGCAGCTTGGCCGACTCAGATACGCAGTATTTT
NA NA TRBJ2-3 TRBV10-1 CASSEHGLTDTQYF TGCGCCAGCAGTGAACATGGACTTACAGATACGCAGTATTTT
many TRBD1 TRBJ2-2 TRBV12-3/TRBV12-4 CASRGTGNTGELFF TGTGCCAGCAGAGGGACAGGGAACACCGGGGAGCTGTTTTTT
NA TRBD1 TRBJ1-1 TRBV29-1 CSAWTGIWAFF TGCAGCGCCTGGACAGGAATTTGGGCTTTCTTT
NA NA TRBJ1-1 TRBV15 CATSRKNTEAFF TGTGCCACCAGCAGAAAGAACACTGAAGCTTTCTTT
NA NA TRBJ1-2 TRBV7-2 CASSLGAFNYGYTF TGTGCCAGCAGCTTAGGAGCCTTTAACTATGGCTACACCTTC
NA TRBD2 TRBJ2-5 TRBV25-1 CASSSPSGGAGETQYF TGTGCCAGCAGCTCACCTAGCGGGGGGGCCGGGGAGACCCAGTACTTC
many TRBD1 TRBJ2-5 TRBV19 CASSKTGDQETQYF TGTGCCAGTAGTAAGACAGGGGACCAAGAGACCCAGTACTTC
NA NA TRBJ2-1 TRBV7-9 CASSLGEYNEQFF TGTGCCAGCAGCTTAGGGGAATACAATGAGCAGTTCTTC
NA NA TRBJ2-7 TRBV19 CASSHVSSANYEQYF TGTGCCAGTAGTCACGTCTCGTCAGCTAACTACGAGCAGTACTTC